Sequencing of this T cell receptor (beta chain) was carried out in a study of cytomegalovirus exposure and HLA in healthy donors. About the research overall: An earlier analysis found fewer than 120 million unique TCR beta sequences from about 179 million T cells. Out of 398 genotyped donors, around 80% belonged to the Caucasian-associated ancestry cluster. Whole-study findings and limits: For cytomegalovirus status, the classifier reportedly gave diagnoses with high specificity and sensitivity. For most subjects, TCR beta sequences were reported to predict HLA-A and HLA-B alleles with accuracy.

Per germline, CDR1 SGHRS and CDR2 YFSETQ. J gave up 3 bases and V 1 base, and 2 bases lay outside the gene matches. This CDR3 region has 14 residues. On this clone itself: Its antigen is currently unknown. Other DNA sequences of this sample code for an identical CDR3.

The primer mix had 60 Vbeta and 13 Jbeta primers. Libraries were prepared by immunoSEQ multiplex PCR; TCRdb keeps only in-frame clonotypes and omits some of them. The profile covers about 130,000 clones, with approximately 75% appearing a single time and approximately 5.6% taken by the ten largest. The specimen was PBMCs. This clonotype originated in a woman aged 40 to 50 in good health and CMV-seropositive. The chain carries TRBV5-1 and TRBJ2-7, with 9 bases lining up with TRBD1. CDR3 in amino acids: CASSLTGGLYEQYF. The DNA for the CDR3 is TGCGCCAGCAGCTTGACAGGGGGCCTCTACGAGCAGTACTTC.